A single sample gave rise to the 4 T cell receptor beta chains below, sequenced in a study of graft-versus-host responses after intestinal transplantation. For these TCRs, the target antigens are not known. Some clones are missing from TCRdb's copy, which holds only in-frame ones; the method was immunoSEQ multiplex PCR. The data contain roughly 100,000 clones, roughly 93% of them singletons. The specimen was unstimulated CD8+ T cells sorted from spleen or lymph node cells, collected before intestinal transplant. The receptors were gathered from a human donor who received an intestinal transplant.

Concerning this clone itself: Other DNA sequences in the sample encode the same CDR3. The CDR3 region is CASSLSSGGTEAFF. The DNA for the CDR3 is TGTGCCAGCAGTTTATCTTCGGGGGGCACTGAAGCTTTCTTT. The chain uses TRBV27 and TRBJ1-1; perhaps TRBD1 as D (5 bases). Germline values: CDR1 MNHEY, CDR2 SMNVEV (reference sequence). The V end lost 0 bases, the J end lost 4 bases, and 9 bases lay between the germline ends. CDR3 length: 14 amino acids.

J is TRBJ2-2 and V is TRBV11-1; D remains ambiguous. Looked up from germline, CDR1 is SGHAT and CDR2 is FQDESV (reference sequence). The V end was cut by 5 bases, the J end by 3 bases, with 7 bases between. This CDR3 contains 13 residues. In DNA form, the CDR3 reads TGTGCCAGCAGCCCCTCCGACACCGGGGAGCTGTTTTTT. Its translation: CASSPSDTGELFF.

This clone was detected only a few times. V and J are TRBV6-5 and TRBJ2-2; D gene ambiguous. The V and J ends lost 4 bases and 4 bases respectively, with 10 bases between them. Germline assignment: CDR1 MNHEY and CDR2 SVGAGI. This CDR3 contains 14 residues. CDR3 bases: TGTGCCAGCAGTTCCGGTAGGCCCACCGGGGAGCTGTTTTTT. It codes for CASSSGRPTGELFF.

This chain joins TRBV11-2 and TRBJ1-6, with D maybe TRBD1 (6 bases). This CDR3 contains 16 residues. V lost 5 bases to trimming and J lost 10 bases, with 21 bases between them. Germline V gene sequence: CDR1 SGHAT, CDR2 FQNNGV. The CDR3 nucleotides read TGTGCCAGCAGCCCATGGTGGGGGGTGGGACACTCACCCCTCCACTTT. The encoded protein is CASSPWWGVGHSPLHF.